This section outlines one TCR beta chain sequence together with its context. Sequencing used immunoSEQ multiplex PCR; TCRdb keeps in-frame clones, though not all of them. The data show 450,000 to 600,000 clones, with 87% seen just once and roughly 0.72% held by the top ten. This specimen comes from a study of blood T cell repertoires in COVID-19. At the level of the study: Acute and convalescent COVID-19 samples came from the United States, Italy and Spain.

Trimming removed 3 bases from V and 2 bases from J; junction bases left unmatched: 7. The CDR3 loop spans 16 amino acids. Germline values: CDR1 WNHNN, CDR2 SYGVQD (reference sequence). Two negative PCRs, clearance, or symptom resolution had been documented for recovered Cohort 3 donors. This TCR derives from a woman aged 18 to 35 who had recovered from COVID-19. What was sequenced was PBMCs or T cells enriched from blood (not recorded which). This chain connects TRBV10-1 to TRBJ1-3; 7 nucleotides align to TRBD1. As DNA, the CDR3 is TGCGCCAGCAGTGAACAACGTACAGGGGCTGGAAACACCATATATTTT. It yields the protein CASSEQRTGAGNTIYF.